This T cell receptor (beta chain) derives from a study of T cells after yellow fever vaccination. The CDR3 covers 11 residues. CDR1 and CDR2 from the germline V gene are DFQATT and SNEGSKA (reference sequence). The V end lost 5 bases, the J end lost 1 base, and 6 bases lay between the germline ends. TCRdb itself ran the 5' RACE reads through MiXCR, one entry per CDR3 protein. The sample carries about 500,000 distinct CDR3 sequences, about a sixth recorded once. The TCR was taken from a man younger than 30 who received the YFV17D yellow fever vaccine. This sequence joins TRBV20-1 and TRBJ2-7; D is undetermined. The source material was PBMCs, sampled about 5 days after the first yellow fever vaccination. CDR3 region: CSAGLSYEQYF. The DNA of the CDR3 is TGCAGTGCTGGATTATCCTACGAGCAGTACTTC.